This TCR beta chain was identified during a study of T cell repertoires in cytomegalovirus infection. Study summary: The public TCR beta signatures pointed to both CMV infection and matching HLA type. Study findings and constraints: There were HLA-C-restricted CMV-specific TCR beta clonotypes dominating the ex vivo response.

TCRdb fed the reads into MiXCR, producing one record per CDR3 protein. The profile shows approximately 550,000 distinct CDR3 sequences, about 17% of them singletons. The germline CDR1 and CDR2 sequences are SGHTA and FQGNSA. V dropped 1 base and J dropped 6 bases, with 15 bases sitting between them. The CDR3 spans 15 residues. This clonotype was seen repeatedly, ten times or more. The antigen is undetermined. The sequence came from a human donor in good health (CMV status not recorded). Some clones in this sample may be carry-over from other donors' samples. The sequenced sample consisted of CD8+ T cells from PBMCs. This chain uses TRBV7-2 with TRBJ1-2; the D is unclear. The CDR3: CASSLVYSQRNGYTF. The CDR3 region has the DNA TGTGCCAGCAGCTTAGTTTACAGCCAAAGGAATGGCTACACCTTC.